This passage covers 23 T cell receptor beta chains from one sample sequenced in a study of blood T cell repertoires in COVID-19. This table comes from immunoSEQ multiplex PCR, and its TCRdb copy is limited to in-frame clones, with some not included. This table holds a few hundred thousand clones, about 87% found once. The specimen sequenced was peripheral blood. Every receptor here comes from a young woman with COVID-19, enrolled during active disease.

The chain recombines TRBV6-2 or TRBV6-3 with TRBJ2-7; maybe TRBD1 (6 bases). The CDR3 runs 12 residues. V lost 4 bases, J lost 6 bases, and 10 bases lay in between. Germline V CDR1 and CDR2: MNHEY, SVGEGT. The CDR3 is CASSSTGPEQYF. The CDR3 DNA is TGTGCCAGCAGTTCAACAGGGCCCGAGCAGTACTTC.

The genes are TRBV6-5 and TRBJ2-1; perhaps TRBD2 as D (6 bases). The V end lost 8 bases, the J end lost 6 bases, and 17 bases lay between the germline ends. CDR1 is MNHEY, CDR2 SVGAGI, per germline. The CDR3 extends over 14 amino acids. For the CDR3, the DNA is TGTGCCAGCGCTTCGGGAGCCGGAGGCAATGAGCAGTTCTTC. Encoded protein: CASASGAGGNEQFF.

Turning to this clone: Within the sample, other DNA sequences also encode this same CDR3. The chain combines TRBV30 with TRBJ1-5; D perhaps matches TRBD1 (5 bases). Germline V gives CDR1 GTSNPN, CDR2 SVGIG (reference sequence). This CDR3 contains 13 residues. The V gene lost 1 base and the J gene lost 2 bases, with 6 bases spanning the gap. CDR3 in DNA: TGTGCCTGGAGTGAACAGGGCAATCAGCCCCAGCATTTT. Encoded protein: CAWSEQGNQPQHF.

This chain links TRBV7-2 with TRBJ1-1, with 8 nucleotides matching TRBD1. The CDR3 has 14 amino acids. Germline assignment: CDR1 SGHTA and CDR2 FQGNSA. V dropped 6 bases and J dropped 10; count of bases not matched to a gene: 13. The CDR3 protein is CASSRQDRVGGAFF. The DNA of the CDR3 is TGTGCCAGCAGTCGACAGGACAGGGTGGGGGGAGCTTTCTTT.

The chain is built from TRBV29-1 and TRBJ2-1, with 11 bases lining up with TRBD2. Germline loops: CDR1 SQVTM, CDR2 ANQGSEA. V lost 7 bases and J lost 5; bases outside the gene matches: 4. This CDR3 region has 13 residues. CDR3 amino acids: CSAVAGGNNEQFF. The CDR3 nucleotides read TGCAGCGCCGTAGCGGGAGGGAACAATGAGCAGTTCTTC.

The genes are TRBV4-3 and TRBJ2-1; no clear D gene. V was pared by 1 base and J by 9 bases, with 10 bases between. Germline V lookup: CDR1 LGHNA, CDR2 YSLEER. The CDR3 is made up of 13 amino acids. The CDR3 spells CASSQGVRSEQFF. DNA of the CDR3: TGCGCCAGCAGCCAAGGCGTCCGGAGTGAGCAGTTCTTC.

V and J are TRBV2 and TRBJ1-4; 7 bases line up with TRBD1. V gave up 6 bases and J gave up 5 bases; unmatched junction bases: 6. Germline CDR1 and CDR2: SNHLY and FYNNEI. CDR3 length: 14 residues. For the CDR3, the DNA is TGTGCCAGCAGCTGGGACAGTGGAAATGAAAAACTGTTTTTT. It specifies CASSWDSGNEKLFF. The entire variable domain, with the rest obtained from reference TRBV2 and TRBJ1-4, is as follows: EPEVTQTPSHQVTQMGQEVILRCVPISNHLYFYWYRQILGQKVEFLVSFYNNEISEKSEIFDDQFSVERPDGSNFTLKIRSTKLEDSAMYFCASSWDSGNEKLFFGSGTQLSVL.

This clone was seen a single time. The V call is TRBV5-1, the J call TRBJ2-1; D might be TRBD1 (6 bases). The V end was cut by 0 bases, the J end by 4 bases, with 11 bases between. The CDR3 consists of 15 residues. Germline V gene lookup returns CDR1 SGHRS and CDR2 YFSETQ. CDR3 region: CASSLAGTSYNEQFF. In nucleotides, the CDR3 is TGCGCCAGCAGCTTGGCCGGGACATCTTACAATGAGCAGTTCTTC.

V is TRBV19 and J is TRBJ2-5; maybe TRBD2 (5 bases). The CDR3 runs to 14 residues. The V gene's germline CDR1 is LNHDA and CDR2 SQIVND (reference sequence). Trimming removed 9 bases at V and 5 bases at J, with 19 bases between. CDR3 loop: CASAGRWSLETQYF. CDR3 bases: TGTGCCAGCGCGGGCCGGTGGTCCCTCGAGACCCAGTACTTC.

The DNA for the CDR3 is TGTGCCACGGGGACGCTAGCGGGAGGCGCAGATACGCAGTATTTT. Protein: CATGTLAGGADTQYF. The chain uses TRBV10-3 and TRBJ2-3; 11 bases line up with TRBD2. The CDR3 sequence is 15 residues long. With V trimmed by 10 bases and J by 4 bases, 10 bases remained unmatched. CDR1 is ENHRY, CDR2 SYGVKD, per germline.

CDR3 residues: CASSLKGVYNEQFF. CDR3 coding DNA: TGTGCCAGCAGCTTAAAAGGGGTCTACAATGAGCAGTTCTTC. This chain joins TRBV11-2 and TRBJ2-1; D perhaps matches TRBD1 (5 bases). Per germline, CDR1 SGHAT and CDR2 FQNNGV. The CDR3 extends over 14 amino acids. V lost 2 bases and J 3 bases, leaving 8 bases between the germline ends.

This clone was observed a few times. The chain carries TRBV5-4 and TRBJ1-4; 9 positions match TRBD1. The ends lost 4 bases at V and 3 bases at J; junction bases unmatched: 10. The CDR3 has 17 residues. Germline values: CDR1 SGHNT, CDR2 YYREEE (reference sequence). CDR3 residues: CASSITGGGRANEKLFF. The CDR3 DNA is TGTGCCAGCAGCATAACAGGGGGCGGTCGTGCTAATGAAAAACTGTTTTTT.

The CDR3, as DNA: TGTGCCACCAGCAGAAAACAGGTTTATGAAGAGACCCAGTACTTC. This codes for CATSRKQVYEETQYF. The chain combines TRBV15 with TRBJ2-5, with a possible D match to TRBD1 (5 bases). The CDR3 contains 15 residues. CDR1 is LNHNV, CDR2 YYDKDF, per germline (reference sequence). Trimming removed 2 bases at V and 3 bases at J, with 13 bases between.

This chain uses TRBV7-3 with TRBJ2-3; no clear D. From germline, CDR1 is SGHTA and CDR2 FQGTGA. The germline V and J ends were trimmed by 5 bases and 6 bases, with 12 bases remaining between them. CDR3 length equals 13 residues. The CDR3 region is CASSLVQRDTQYF. The CDR3 coding sequence is TGTGCCAGCAGCCTAGTTCAGAGGGATACGCAGTATTTT.

J is TRBJ2-5 and V is TRBV6-6; D not certain. From germline, CDR1 is MNHNY and CDR2 SVGAGI (reference sequence). CDR3 size: 13 residues. The ends were cut back, 6 bases at V and 1 base at J, with 9 bases in the middle. CDR3 DNA sequence: TGTGCCAGCAGCCGGCGGAGCCAAGAGACCCAGTACTTC. Translated, it gives CASSRRSQETQYF.

The chain has TRBV28 and TRBJ1-1; D is undetermined. The CDR3 is 14 amino acids. Germline-derived CDR1 and CDR2 are MDHEN and SYDVKM. Trimming left V 7 bases short and J 1 base short, with 13 bases between. The CDR3 sequence: CASINWPSNTEAFF. The CDR3 DNA reads TGTGCCAGCATCAATTGGCCCTCGAACACTGAAGCTTTCTTT. Filled out from reference TRBV28 and TRBJ1-1, the complete variable domain reads DVKVTQSSRYLVKRTGEKVFLECVQDMDHENMFWYRQDPGLGLRLIYFSYDVKMKEKGDIPEGYSVSREKKERFSLILESASTNQTSMYLCASINWPSNTEAFFGQGTRLTVV.

The rearrangement joins TRBV3-1 (or the pseudogene TRBV3-2) to TRBJ2-1, with TRBD2 identical over 9 bases. This CDR3 is 19 amino acids long. CDR1 and CDR2 from the germline V gene are LGHDT and YNNKEL (reference sequence). V lost 1 base and J lost 5; bases outside the gene matches: 15. As DNA, the CDR3 is TGTGCCAGCAGCCAAGGACCAGGGGAGTCCAGCGGGAGGAACAATGAGCAGTTCTTC. Protein sequence: CASSQGPGESSGRNNEQFF.

This clone has only a few counts. V and J are TRBV15 and TRBJ2-1, with TRBD2 matching over 7 bases. Germline V gene sequence: CDR1 LNHNV, CDR2 YYDKDF (reference sequence). CDR3 length: 12 residues. Unmatched junction bases numbered 3, after V lost 5 bases and J lost 8 bases. The CDR3 region is CATSVRGDEQFF. CDR3 DNA: TGTGCCACCAGCGTCCGGGGGGATGAGCAGTTCTTC.

This chain joins TRBV6-5 and TRBJ2-7, with D uncertain. The CDR3 has 13 residues. Per the germline V gene, CDR1 is MNHEY and CDR2 is SVGAGI. Deletions cut 6 bases from V and 0 bases from J, with 9 bases between. This chain's CDR3 is CASSAENSYEQYF. CDR3 in DNA: TGTGCCAGCAGCGCCGAGAACTCCTACGAGCAGTACTTC.

The chain links TRBV6-5 to TRBJ2-7; a weak D match, TRBD2 (6 bases). The germline CDR1 and CDR2 sequences are MNHEY and SVGAGI. CDR3 length equals 13 residues. V dropped 0 bases and J dropped 9 bases, with 12 bases sitting between them. DNA of the CDR3: TGTGCCAGCAGTTACTCCTCGGGGGATCCGCAGTACTTC. It specifies CASSYSSGDPQYF.

The chain has TRBV4-1 and TRBJ2-7; the D gene is possibly TRBD2 (5 bases). Germline loops: CDR1 MGHRA, CDR2 YSYEKL. The ends were cut back, 0 bases at V and 2 bases at J, with 14 bases in the middle. This CDR3 contains 16 residues. For the CDR3, the DNA is TGCGCCAGCAGCCAAGATCCCCTAGCTGACACCTACGAGCAGTACTTC. Its translation: CASSQDPLADTYEQYF.

The chain is built from TRBV6-5 and TRBJ2-7; 10 bases agree with TRBD1. In germline, CDR1 is MNHEY, CDR2 SVGAGI. The ends lost 6 bases at V and 4 bases at J; junction bases unmatched: 9. This CDR3 contains 15 residues. Written as DNA, the CDR3 is TGTGCCAGCAGCTATTCTGGGACAGGGGATTACGAGCAGTACTTC. Translating gives CASSYSGTGDYEQYF.

The rearrangement links TRBV2 to TRBJ1-2; D gene ambiguous. Germline lookup yields CDR1 SNHLY and CDR2 FYNNEI. V gave up 1 base and J gave up 1 base, with 10 bases separating them. This CDR3 comprises 15 residues. This chain's CDR3 is CASSEGRGFNYGYTF. DNA for the CDR3: TGTGCCAGCAGTGAAGGCCGGGGTTTTAACTATGGCTACACCTTC.